This T cell receptor beta chain was sequenced during a study of cytomegalovirus exposure and HLA in healthy donors (TCRdb year 2017). About the study as a whole: A later analysis indicated that the roughly 120 validation repertoires were generated on the platform also employed for the roughly 730 repertoires of the first cohort. The study aimed to test whether cataloging public T cell receptors could reveal signatures of past pathogen exposure. Besides the first cohort of more than 650 subjects, a separate validation cohort made up of 120 different subjects was used. To predict cytomegalovirus infection status, the study brought together high-throughput TCR immunosequencing, statistical association of individual TCRs with disease status, and machine learning. The paper's findings and limits, for the study overall: All 120 or so repertoires were used to score co-occurrence in the validation cohort in a later analysis, because that analysis had no HLA typing for the cohort. A total of 150 or so TCR beta chains were listed by the study as associated with cytomegalovirus. A few of the identified cytomegalovirus-associated TCR beta chains were confirmed in vitro to be specific for cytomegalovirus antigens. While some public TCRs were present in many individuals, most TCR sequences turned up only very rarely across donors. A later analysis found that TCRs clustered in the first cohort also tended to co-occur in the roughly 120 validation repertoires, with approximately 93% of cluster scores above 0. The classifier was reported to diagnose cytomegalovirus status with high specificity and sensitivity in both the original cohort and the validation cohort. According to the authors, the approach could potentially be generalized to other disease states and immunological phenotypes.

A remark on this clone: No cognate antigen has been identified for it. Qualities for individual bases were not recorded, and no much larger clone is one base off.

Library creation used the immunoSEQ multiplex PCR assay. Turning to the authors' computational methods: A statistical classification framework was developed to diagnose cytomegalovirus status using the catalog of TCR beta chain sequences. What TCRdb holds here is the immuneACCESS table cut down to in-frame rearrangements. Part of the clones is not present; checked against another copy, under half of the missing clones reflect an unresolved V gene, and the others are unexplained. V, J and clone size were drawn from that table, and D and trimming were deduced from the DNA. For this sample the table gives roughly 70,000 clones, of which around nine tenths were detected only once. The ten largest clones capture 3% to 4% of the sample. Separate from the roughly 650-subject first cohort, the validation cohort of roughly 130 subjects was the group to which the donors belonged. V is clipped by 0 bases and J by 9 bases, and the sequence between their germline boundaries is 15 bases long. Measured from the cysteine to the phenylalanine, the CDR3 is 15 residues long. The DNA shown is the 45-base CDR3, in frame from base 1. CDR1 and CDR2, per the germline V gene, are LGHNA and YNFKEQ.

The sample taken for sequencing was PBMCs. The TCR comes from a woman in her late teens or twenties in good health and CMV-seropositive. Recombination joined TRBV4-2 with TRBJ2-1; TRBD2 might be the D gene, on 6 matching bases. The sequenced DNA: TGTGCCAGCAGCCAAGAGTGGACTACCCAGTTTGAGCAGTTCTTC. It codes for CASSQEWTTQFEQFF.